This T cell receptor beta chain was documented in a study of cytomegalovirus exposure and HLA in healthy donors. The study, taken as a whole, reports: Indistinguishability led to the exclusion of some V segments, TRBV6-2 and TRBV6-3 included. When presence/absence was analysed, sequencing depth was taken to be roughly uniform across donors. An Asian-associated ancestry cluster reportedly showed fewer N-insertions than the approximately 700-donor mean in a later analysis.

Both 60 Vbeta primers and 13 Jbeta primers went into the PCR. Measured with immunoSEQ multiplex PCR; TCRdb has only the in-frame clones, and not every one. There are approximately 180,000 clones in the sample; 77% occur only once, and around 3.5% lies in the top ten. Notes on this clone: The antigen is not known.

The CDR3 loop spans 13 amino acids. V lost 2 bases to trimming and J lost 5 bases; unmatched junction nucleotides: 3. Germline V gene data show CDR1 as SQVTM and CDR2 as ANQGSEA. Material for sequencing was PBMCs. The rearrangement joins TRBV29-1 to TRBJ2-1; TRBD2 matches at 7 bases. This receptor was obtained from an older woman in good health and CMV-seropositive. This CDR3 reads CSVEWGLNNEQFF. CDR3 in DNA: TGCAGCGTTGAATGGGGACTAAACAATGAGCAGTTCTTC.